Listed here are 2 T cell receptor beta chains from one sample, sequenced in a study of T cell responses to AZD1222 COVID-19 vaccine. The data were produced by immunoSEQ multiplex PCR, yet TCRdb's version contains in-frame clones alone and is incomplete. The sample includes fewer than 110,000 clones, more than 70% of them seen just once. Sample: peripheral blood, taken on day 0 of AZD1222 vaccination. The receptors shown here come from an adult in good health.

The chain carries TRBV18 and TRBJ1-4; D not resolved. This CDR3 comprises 15 residues. CDR1 is KGHSH and CDR2 is LQKENI in the germline V gene. V lost 3 bases to trimming and J lost 4 bases, with 12 bases between them. The chain's CDR3 is CASSPTQADNEKLFF. The CDR3 DNA reads TGTGCCAGCTCACCCACCCAGGCTGATAATGAAAAACTGTTTTTT.

CDR3 loop: CASSLVEVNSPLHF. CDR3 in DNA: TGCGCCAGCAGCTTGGTTGAGGTTAATTCACCCCTCCACTTT. The chain has TRBV5-1 and TRBJ1-6, with D unresolved. The germline V gene has CDR1 SGHRS and CDR2 YFSETQ. The CDR3 has 14 amino acids. The V end lost 0 bases, the J end lost 6 bases, and 7 bases lay between the germline ends.